What follows describes a single T cell receptor beta chain. This specimen comes from a study of shared clonotypes between healthy human individuals. On the study more broadly: The people who gave samples were a couple of women and a few men aged 18 to 49.

Over several immunoSEQ plates, each subset's genomic DNA was distributed in even portions. Spread over ten immunoSEQ deep assay plates, unsorted PBMC DNA underwent sequencing. The repertoire was sequenced with immunoSEQ multiplex PCR; TCRdb's copy has only in-frame clones and lacks some. Here the sample spans over 400,000 clones, about 72% being singletons. This sequence was found in a middle-aged woman in good health. Some clones in this sample may be carry-over from other donors' samples. Sample: PBMCs.

The DNA of the CDR3 is TGCGCCAGCAGCCAAGGAACTATAGCGGGAGGGACAGATACGCAGTATTTT. Protein: CASSQGTIAGGTDTQYF. The chain recombines TRBV4-3 with TRBJ2-3, with 11 nucleotides matching TRBD2. Germline CDR1 and CDR2: LGHNA and YSLEER. The CDR3 runs to 17 residues. J was trimmed by 3 bases and V by 1 base; bases with no gene match: 6.